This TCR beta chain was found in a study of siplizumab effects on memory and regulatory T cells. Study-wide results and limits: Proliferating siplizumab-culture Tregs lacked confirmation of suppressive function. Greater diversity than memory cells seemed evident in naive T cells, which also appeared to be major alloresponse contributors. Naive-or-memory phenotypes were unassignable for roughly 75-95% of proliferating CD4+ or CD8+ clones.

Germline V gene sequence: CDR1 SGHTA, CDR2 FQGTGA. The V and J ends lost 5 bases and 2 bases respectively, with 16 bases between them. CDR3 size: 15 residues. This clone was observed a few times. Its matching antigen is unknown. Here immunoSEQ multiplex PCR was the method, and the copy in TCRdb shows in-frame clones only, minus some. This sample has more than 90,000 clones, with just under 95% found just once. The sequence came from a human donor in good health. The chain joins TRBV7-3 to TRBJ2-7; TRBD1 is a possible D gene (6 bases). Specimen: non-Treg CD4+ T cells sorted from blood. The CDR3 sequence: CASSHRRGLTYEQYF. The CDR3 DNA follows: TGTGCCAGCAGCCACCGCAGGGGCCTGACCTACGAGCAGTACTTC.